The 20 T cell receptor beta chains given below trace back to one sample, sequenced in a study of a mutant IDH1 vaccine in newly diagnosed glioma. The protocol was immunoSEQ multiplex PCR, while the TCRdb copy is restricted to in-frame clones and leaves out a portion. The sample includes 55,000 to 70,000 clones, roughly 78% of them seen just once. Time point in this sample: baseline, week 1 (first vaccination visit). Described treatment: pre-vaccination baseline after standard-of-care therapy. The source was PBMCs, collected from a glioma patient treated with radiotherapy, temozolomide or both. The receptors come from a man in his fifties with glioma.

This clone was observed a handful of times. V usage is TRBV23-1 and J usage is TRBJ1-5; 7 bases agree with TRBD1. TRBV23-1 is designated an ORF whose function remains uncertain. Unmatched junction bases numbered 4, after V lost 0 bases and J lost 2 bases. The length of the CDR3 is 16 residues. The CDR3 region has the DNA TGCGCCAGCAGTCAATCCCACAGGGGCCGCAATCAGCCCCAGCATTTT. Its protein is CASSQSHRGRNQPQHF.

This sequence joins TRBV7-2 and TRBJ2-5; 11 nucleotides agree with TRBD1. Near its end, the DNA agrees better with TRBJ2-7, so the J call may be wrong. Germline values: CDR1 SGHTA, CDR2 FQGNSA. The CDR3 totals 15 residues. DNA for the CDR3: TGTGCCAGCAGGGACGGACAGGGGGCTAGTTACGAGCAGTACTTC. Its protein is CASRDGQGASYEQYF.

CDR3 sequence: CASSSSQGDTEAFF. The DNA of the CDR3 is TGTGCCAGCAGCTCCTCACAGGGGGACACTGAAGCTTTCTTT. The chain is built from TRBV13 and TRBJ1-1; TRBD1 matches at 8 bases. The CDR3 is 14 amino acids. Germline assignment: CDR1 PRHDT and CDR2 FYEKMQ (reference sequence). After removal of 4 bases from V and 3 bases from J, the junction contained 4 bases not matched to a gene.

The chain employs TRBV6-5 and TRBJ1-1; perhaps TRBD1 as D (5 bases). Germline values: CDR1 MNHEY, CDR2 SVGAGI. Trimming left V 2 bases short and J 4 bases short, with 8 bases between. This CDR3 is built from 13 residues. Here the CDR3 DNA reads TGTGCCAGCAGTTACGCCGGGGCCACTGAAGCTTTCTTT. Its translation: CASSYAGATEAFF.

The chain carries TRBV6-5 and TRBJ2-2; D might be TRBD2 (6 bases). Germline-derived CDR1 and CDR2 are MNHEY and SVGAGI. The germline V and J ends were trimmed by 0 bases and 5 bases, with 10 bases remaining between them. The CDR3 has 15 amino acids. As DNA, the CDR3 is TGTGCCAGCAGTTACTCTAGACTAGTAACCGGGGAGCTGTTTTTT. It specifies CASSYSRLVTGELFF.

The J gene is TRBJ2-3, the V gene TRBV10-3, with D maybe TRBD2 (7 bases). This CDR3 is 17 amino acids long. Trimming shortened V by 3 bases and J by 3 bases, and 19 bases separated the two germline ends. Germline-derived CDR1 and CDR2 are ENHRY and SYGVKD. CDR3 nucleotides: TGTGCCATCAGTGACCCACCCCCCGGGGGGACAACAGATACGCAGTATTTT. Translation gives CAISDPPPGGTTDTQYF.

CDR3 sequence: CASIGGTHNYGYTF. The CDR3 DNA reads TGTGCCAGTATCGGAGGGACCCATAACTATGGCTACACCTTC. This rearrangement joins TRBV19 to TRBJ1-2, with D possibly TRBD1 on 5 matching bases. From germline, CDR1 is LNHDA and CDR2 SQIVND (reference sequence). The CDR3 is 14 amino acids. Trimming shortened V by 7 bases and J by 1 base, and 13 bases separated the two germline ends.

This rearrangement joins TRBV10-1 to TRBJ1-1, with a possible D match to TRBD1 (5 bases). V gave up 8 bases and J gave up 7 bases, with 14 bases separating them. The V gene's germline CDR1 is WNHNN and CDR2 SYGVQD (reference sequence). The CDR3 spans 12 residues. CDR3 nucleotides: TGCGCCAGCCGAGACAGAAATAATGAAGCTTTCTTT. Translating gives CASRDRNNEAFF.

This chain joins TRBV30 and TRBJ1-1, with 7 bases identical to TRBD1. This CDR3 has 15 amino acids. Germline assignment: CDR1 GTSNPN and CDR2 SVGIG (reference sequence). Trimming took 0 bases from V and 1 from J; bases not matched to a gene: 5. The CDR3 is CAWSVGYRGNTEAFF. The CDR3 bases are TGTGCCTGGAGTGTCGGATACAGGGGGAACACTGAAGCTTTCTTT.

This clone was recorded a few times. The chain has TRBV19 and TRBJ2-1; D ambiguous. The CDR3 is 15 residues long. V gave up 0 bases and J gave up 5 bases, with 11 bases separating them. Per germline, CDR1 LNHDA and CDR2 SQIVND (reference sequence). The CDR3 DNA reads as TGTGCCAGTAGTATAGACAGAGAGACCAACAATGAGCAGTTCTTC. Translating it yields CASSIDRETNNEQFF.

The chain employs TRBV6-6 and TRBJ2-2; 7 positions agree with TRBD1. The CDR3 runs to 16 residues. With V trimmed by 3 bases and J by 4 bases, 8 bases remained unmatched. Germline V gene data show CDR1 as MNHNY and CDR2 as SVGAGI (reference sequence). CDR3 protein: CASSYSDRAGTGELFF. CDR3 bases: TGTGCCAGCAGTTATTCTGACAGGGCTGGCACCGGGGAGCTGTTTTTT.

CDR3 DNA sequence: TGTGCCAGCAGTGAAGGGAGAGCTAGCAATCAGCCCCAGCATTTT. Its translation is CASSEGRASNQPQHF. The rearrangement links TRBV2 to TRBJ1-5; D is unresolved. Per germline, CDR1 SNHLY and CDR2 FYNNEI. This CDR3 region has 15 residues. V dropped 1 base and J dropped 0 bases, with 7 bases sitting between them.

CDR3 DNA sequence: TGCGCCAGCAGGTTTTCCTATAATTCACCCCTCCACTTT. It translates to CASRFSYNSPLHF. The J gene is TRBJ1-6, the V gene TRBV5-1; D gene unclear. This CDR3 has 13 amino acids. V was clipped by 5 bases and J by 1 base, with 4 bases between them. Germline values: CDR1 SGHRS, CDR2 YFSETQ. The full variable domain, its missing parts supplied by reference TRBV5-1 and TRBJ1-6, is KAGVTQTPRYLIKTRGQQVTLSCSPISGHRSVSWYQQTPGQGLQFLFEYFSETQRNKGNFPGRFSGRQFSNSRSEMNVSTLELGDSALYLCASRFSYNSPLHFGNGTRLTVT.

This rearrangement joins TRBV4-1 to TRBJ2-2; D gene uncertain. V lost 1 base and J 5 bases, leaving 8 bases between the germline ends. Germline V CDR1 and CDR2: MGHRA, YSYEKL. This CDR3 has 14 residues. The CDR3 loop is CASSQAIRTGELFF. CDR3 DNA: TGCGCCAGCAGCCAAGCAATCCGAACCGGGGAGCTGTTTTTT.

The chain carries TRBV9 and TRBJ2-7; TRBD1 is a possible D gene (5 bases). This CDR3 has 15 residues. V was cut by 0 bases and J by 2 bases, with 12 bases left in between. Germline values: CDR1 SGDLS, CDR2 YYNGEE. The CDR3 coding sequence is TGTGCCAGCAGCGTAGGGTGGGGCCGAACCTACGAGCAGTACTTC. Protein product: CASSVGWGRTYEQYF.

The V gene is TRBV9, the J gene TRBJ2-1; D unclear. Germline V lookup: CDR1 SGDLS, CDR2 YYNGEE. V dropped 1 base and J dropped 1 base, with 9 bases sitting between them. This CDR3 has 15 residues. In DNA form, the CDR3 reads TGTGCCAGCAGCGTATTGGGGTCTTCCTACAATGAGCAGTTCTTC. Protein product: CASSVLGSSYNEQFF.

The genes are TRBV2 and TRBJ1-4; no definite D call. Trimming cost V 9 bases and J 7 bases, with 15 bases left between them. The CDR3 is made up of 13 amino acids. Germline CDR1 SNHLY, CDR2 FYNNEI. CDR3 residues: CASEQLRREKLFF. The CDR3 coding sequence is TGTGCCAGTGAACAGCTTCGGCGTGAAAAACTGTTTTTT.

The chain is built from TRBV5-4 and TRBJ2-1; D tentatively fits TRBD1 or TRBD2 (6 bases each). The germline V gene has CDR1 SGHNT and CDR2 YYREEE (reference sequence). This CDR3 spans 14 amino acids. V lost 0 bases and J 9 bases, leaving 13 bases between the germline ends. CDR3 loop: CASSLDWGAGEQFF. In nucleotides, the CDR3 is TGTGCCAGCAGCTTGGATTGGGGGGCGGGTGAGCAGTTCTTC. Supplemented by reference TRBV5-4 and TRBJ2-1, the full variable domain reads ETGVTQSPTHLIKTRGQQVTLRCSSQSGHNTVSWYQQALGQGPQFIFQYYREEENGRGNFPPRFSGLQFPNYSSELNVNALELDDSALYLCASSLDWGAGEQFFGPGTRLTVL.

The J gene is TRBJ2-7, the V gene TRBV30, with D perhaps matching TRBD2 (6 bases). The CDR3 has 14 amino acids. CDR1 is GTSNPN and CDR2 is SVGIG in the germline V gene (reference sequence). V dropped 6 bases and J dropped 6 bases, with 21 bases sitting between them. The CDR3 sequence is CACNRLVGSAEQYF. The CDR3 DNA follows: TGTGCCTGTAACCGACTAGTCGGGTCCGCCGAGCAGTACTTC. The full variable domain, in which reference TRBV30 and TRBJ2-7 provide the parts outside the CDR3, is SQTIHQWPATLVQPVGSPLSLECTVEGTSNPNLYWYRQAAGRGLQLLFYSVGIGQISSEVPQNLSASRPQDRQFILSSKKLLLSDSGFYLCACNRLVGSAEQYFGPGTRLTVT.

This clone was recorded once. This sequence joins TRBV27 and TRBJ1-2; TRBD1 matches 9 bases. J was trimmed by 1 base and V by 3 bases; bases with no gene match: 9. CDR3 size: 17 residues. Germline-derived CDR1 and CDR2 are MNHEY and SMNVEV (reference sequence). The CDR3: CASSFSDRGNSNYGYTF. CDR3 in DNA: TGTGCCAGCAGTTTTTCAGACAGGGGGAACAGTAACTATGGCTACACCTTC.